A selection of T cell receptor beta chains follows, all from one sample in a study of neurological immune-mediated disorders. Using its own MiXCR run on the 5' RACE reads, TCRdb lists one record per CDR3 protein. The sample has over 15,000 distinct CDR3 sequences; about 20% are singletons. Sequencing input: PBMCs. Source of these receptors: a man aged 45-65 years in good health. CDR3s include the opening cysteine and the closing phenylalanine or tryptophan. The order of the fields is clone size, J gene, V gene, D gene, CDR3 protein, CDR3 DNA. A D gene is named only where the DNA matches it firmly. Expanded clones get a size class; other rows say once, few or many, or leave the size out.

>many|TRBJ2-6|TRBV20-1|NA
CSARDLNVPSGANVLTF
TGCAGTGCTAGAGATCTTAACGTACCATCTGGGGCCAACGTCCTGACTTTC
>many|TRBJ2-7|TRBV20-1|NA
CSARDLGHEQYF
TGCAGTGCTAGAGATCTGGGTCACGAGCAGTACTTC
>many|TRBJ1-5|TRBV20-1|NA
CSARAGVHGQPQHF
TGCAGTGCTAGAGCAGGGGTCCACGGTCAGCCCCAGCATTTT
>many|TRBJ2-4|TRBV7-2|NA
CASSPSRVLAKNIQYF
TGTGCCAGCAGCCCCTCACGGGTTCTAGCCAAAAACATTCAGTACTTC
>medium-sized|TRBJ2-7|TRBV5-6|TRBD2
CASSSAGRGGMEQYF
TGTGCCAGCAGCTCCGCTGGACGGGGGGGAATGGAGCAGTACTTC
>many|TRBJ2-1|TRBV7-2|TRBD1
CASSSDRDNEQFF
TGTGCCAGCAGCTCGGACAGGGATAATGAGCAGTTCTTC
>many|TRBJ1-6|TRBV6-6|NA
CASSNLQAAGNSPLHF
TGTGCCAGCAGTAATCTACAGGCGGCGGGGAATTCACCCCTCCACTTT
>many|TRBJ1-1|TRBV7-2|NA
CASKLSRENTEAFF
TGTGCCAGCAAACTAAGCAGGGAGAACACTGAAGCTTTCTTT
>many|TRBJ1-1|TRBV20-1|TRBD1
CSARGQGGTEAFF
TGCAGTGCTAGAGGACAGGGGGGCACTGAAGCTTTCTTT
>many|TRBJ2-1|TRBV12-3/TRBV12-4|TRBD2
CATGEGSGSNNEQFF
TGTGCCACTGGGGAAGGTAGCGGGAGCAACAATGAGCAGTTCTTC
>NA|TRBJ1-5|TRBV18|NA
CASSISGGNQPQHF
TGTGCCAGCTCAATATCCGGGGGAAATCAGCCCCAGCATTTT
>many|TRBJ2-5|TRBV20-1|NA
CSASHRETQYF
TGCAGTGCTAGTCATAGGGAGACCCAGTACTTC
>many|TRBJ2-2|TRBV20-1|NA
CSARVGGSTGELFF
TGCAGTGCTAGGGTGGGTGGGTCCACCGGGGAGCTGTTTTTT
>many|TRBJ2-2|TRBV20-1|NA
CSASGNTGELFF
TGCAGTGCTAGCGGGAACACCGGGGAGCTGTTTTTT
>NA|TRBJ1-1|TRBV6-6|NA
CASSLQGREAFF
TGTGCCAGCAGTCTACAGGGCCGCGAAGCTTTCTTT
>many|TRBJ1-1|TRBV6-2/TRBV6-3|NA
CASSYRGAGTEAFF
TGTGCCAGCAGTTACCGGGGGGCGGGCACTGAAGCTTTCTTT
>medium-sized|TRBJ2-7|TRBV20-1|NA
CSARVQGFYEQYF
TGCAGTGCTAGGGTGCAGGGGTTTTACGAGCAGTACTTC
>NA|TRBJ2-1|TRBV7-9|TRBD2
CASRPSGLDNEQFF
TGTGCCAGCAGACCTAGCGGGCTAGACAATGAGCAGTTCTTC
>many|TRBJ2-1|TRBV20-1|TRBD2
CSALGLAGKSSSYNEQFF
TGCAGTGCTCTCGGACTAGCGGGCAAATCTAGCTCCTACAATGAGCAGTTCTTC
>many|TRBJ2-4|TRBV27|TRBD1
CASSSNPLGTGNNIQYF
TGTGCCAGCAGTTCCAACCCCCTCGGGACAGGGAATAACATTCAGTACTTC
>few|TRBJ2-7|TRBV6-2/TRBV6-3|TRBD2
CASRPGRASYEQYF
TGTGCCAGCAGGCCCGGGAGGGCCTCCTACGAGCAGTACTTC
>NA|TRBJ2-1|TRBV5-1|TRBD2
CASSLATSGYNEQFF
TGCGCCAGCAGCTTGGCGACTAGCGGGTACAATGAGCAGTTCTTC
>NA|TRBJ1-1|TRBV5-6|NA
CVNTEAFF
TGTGTGAACACTGAAGCTTTCTTT
>few|TRBJ2-5|TRBV20-1|NA
CSGGKEETQYF
TGCAGTGGGGGGAAGGAAGAGACCCAGTACTTC
>many|TRBJ2-7|TRBV5-1|TRBD2
CASSIGTSGITGSYEQYF
TGCGCCAGCAGCATCGGGACTAGCGGGATCACGGGGTCCTACGAGCAGTACTTC
>few|TRBJ2-3|TRBV12-3/TRBV12-4|TRBD2
CASSSRDYGTDTQYF
TGTGCCAGCAGTTCCCGGGACTACGGCACAGATACGCAGTATTTT
>many|TRBJ2-7|TRBV11-2|TRBD1
CASSLVRDRVYEQYF
TGTGCCAGCAGCTTAGTCAGAGACAGGGTCTACGAGCAGTACTTC
>NA|TRBJ2-1|TRBV20-1|TRBD1
CSARARQGRSEQFF
TGCAGTGCTAGAGCGAGACAGGGAAGGAGTGAGCAGTTCTTC